The 9 T cell receptor beta chains listed next were all sequenced from one sample in a study of blood T cell repertoires in COVID-19. The repertoire was sequenced with immunoSEQ multiplex PCR; TCRdb's copy has only in-frame clones and lacks some. The top ten hold roughly 3.3% of the sample, which has 210,000 or so clones, roughly nine tenths seen once. Sample: PBMCs or T cells enriched from blood (not recorded which). The receptors derive from a woman between 50 and 59 years old in a cohort exposed to, infected with or recovered from COVID-19 (not recorded which).

This chain links TRBV6-5 with TRBJ2-3; 9 bases agree with TRBD1. V shed 6 bases, J shed 1 base, and the junction held 5 bases outside the gene matches. The germline V gene has CDR1 MNHEY and CDR2 SVGAGI. The CDR3 has 15 amino acids. The CDR3 loop is CASRHRGLGTDTQYF. Here the CDR3 DNA reads TGTGCCAGCAGACACAGGGGGCTTGGCACAGATACGCAGTATTTT.

V and J are TRBV6-5 and TRBJ2-3, with D perhaps matching TRBD2 (7 bases). Germline-derived CDR1 and CDR2 are MNHEY and SVGAGI. The CDR3 consists of 16 residues. The V end lost 4 bases, the J end lost 0 bases, and 14 bases lay between the germline ends. The CDR3 nucleotides read TGTGCCAGCAGTTCGGGGGGCCAAACTAGCACAGATACGCAGTATTTT. Its protein is CASSSGGQTSTDTQYF.

This chain uses TRBV5-5 with TRBJ2-3, with unresolved D. The CDR3 has 16 residues. The V end was cut by 4 bases, the J end by 1 base, with 16 bases between. Germline CDR1 and CDR2: SGHKS and YYEKEE (reference sequence). CDR3 protein: CASSRGLARGTDTQYF. CDR3 nucleotide sequence: TGTGCCAGCAGCCGAGGATTAGCCCGGGGCACAGATACGCAGTATTTT.

The chain employs TRBV28 and TRBJ2-7; no clear D gene. V was shortened by 2 bases and J by 2 bases, with 10 bases between the two germline ends. CDR1 is MDHEN, CDR2 SYDVKM, per germline. The CDR3 runs 14 residues. CDR3 region: CASSLPITPYEQYF. Written as DNA, the CDR3 is TGTGCCAGCAGTTTACCCATCACACCCTACGAGCAGTACTTC.

This clone was counted a few times. This chain links TRBV19 with TRBJ2-4; 10 positions agree with TRBD1. CDR3 length: 13 amino acids. Looked up from germline, CDR1 is LNHDA and CDR2 is SQIVND (reference sequence). V was pared by 3 bases and J by 7 bases, with 0 bases of the junction left unmatched. For the CDR3, the DNA is TGTGCCAGTAGTATGGACAGGGGGAACATTCAGTACTTC. This gives the protein CASSMDRGNIQYF.

The rearrangement joins TRBV15 to TRBJ1-4; a weak D match, TRBD1 (5 bases). The length of the CDR3 is 16 residues. V was shortened by 2 bases and J by 3 bases, with 13 bases between the two germline ends. The germline V gene encodes CDR1 LNHNV and CDR2 YYDKDF (reference sequence). The CDR3 reads CATSRPQGGPNEKLFF. In nucleotides, the CDR3 is TGTGCCACCAGCAGACCCCAGGGAGGACCTAATGAAAAACTGTTTTTT.

The chain links TRBV7-9 to TRBJ1-2, with TRBD1 as a possible D gene (6 bases). The germline V gene has CDR1 SEHNR and CDR2 FQNEAQ (reference sequence). This CDR3 has 12 amino acids. Trimming stripped 5 bases from V and 5 bases from J, with 9 bases between. The chain's CDR3 is CASSLGTYGYTF. In DNA form, the CDR3 reads TGTGCCAGCAGCCTTGGGACATATGGCTACACCTTC.

The chain links TRBV28 to TRBJ2-4; a weak D match, TRBD2 (6 bases). The germline CDR1 and CDR2 sequences are MDHEN and SYDVKM. The CDR3 consists of 14 residues. Trimming took off 7 bases at V and 9 bases at J, with 19 bases between the two ends. In DNA form, the CDR3 reads TGTGCCAGCACCTCGGAGGGACCAATAGGCATTCAGTACTTC. This gives the protein CASTSEGPIGIQYF. Based on the CDR3 plus reference TRBV28 and TRBJ2-4, the full variable domain is DVKVTQSSRYLVKRTGEKVFLECVQDMDHENMFWYRQDPGLGLRLIYFSYDVKMKEKGDIPEGYSVSREKKERFSLILESASTNQTSMYLCASTSEGPIGIQYFGAGTRLSVL.

V and J are TRBV28 and TRBJ2-1, with 7 positions matching TRBD1. After removal of 4 bases from V and 12 bases from J, the junction contained 12 bases not matched to a gene. The CDR3 length is 14 residues. Germline V gene data show CDR1 as MDHEN and CDR2 as SYDVKM. The CDR3 here is CASSSTGQSSGQFF. The CDR3 DNA sequence: TGTGCCAGCAGTTCCACGGGACAGTCTTCAGGGCAGTTCTTC.